Listed below are T cell receptor beta chains from one sample, sequenced in a study of T cell responses to AZD1222 COVID-19 vaccine. Profiled with immunoSEQ multiplex PCR; TCRdb holds only in-frame clones, not every one. The sample carries 200,000 to 300,000 clones, 90% to 95% recorded once. The sequencing here drew on peripheral blood, taken on day 0 of AZD1222 vaccination. The receptors were sampled from an adult in good health. CDR3s include the opening cysteine and the closing phenylalanine or tryptophan. Each record gives: J gene, clone size, V gene, D gene, CDR3 DNA, CDR3 protein. The D gene is left open where the match is weak. Size is stated for part of the rows, as once, few or many counts, or as a class when the clone is expanded.

TRBJ2-6,-,TRBV25-1,-,TGTGCCAGCAGTTGGGGGTCTGGGGCCAACGTCCTGACTTTC,CASSWGSGANVLTF
TRBJ1-2,-,TRBV28,-,TGTGCCAGCAGTTTAGGTGGGGGTTCGGATGGCTACACCTTC,CASSLGGGSDGYTF
TRBJ1-1,-,TRBV7-2,-,TGTGCCAGCAGCTTAGGGACTGAAGCTTTCTTT,CASSLGTEAFF
TRBJ2-7,-,TRBV5-4,-,TGTGCCAGCAGCTTGGCCAAACAGGGTAACGAGCAGTACTTC,CASSLAKQGNEQYF
TRBJ1-2,-,TRBV2,-,TGTGCCAGCAGTGAAGCACTCCGTTCCTACGGCTATGGCTACACCTTC,CASSEALRSYGYGYTF
TRBJ1-2,-,TRBV5-4,-,TGTGCCAGCAGCTTGGCAGGGGCTCGTGGCTACACCTTC,CASSLAGARGYTF
TRBJ2-7,-,TRBV3-1/TRBV3-2,-,TGTGCCAGCAGCCCCGGGAACGAGCAGTACTTC,CASSPGNEQYF
TRBJ2-7,-,TRBV4-2,-,TGTGCCAGCAGCCAAGCGAGGCCCGAGCAGTACTTC,CASSQARPEQYF
TRBJ2-1,-,TRBV19,TRBD1,TGTGCCAGTAGGGCAGGGGGAACGTACAATGAGCAGTTCTTC,CASRAGGTYNEQFF
TRBJ1-1,once,TRBV5-1,TRBD1,TGCGCCAGCAGCCGAGGGGACAGAGCGATGAACACTGAAGCTTTCTTT,CASSRGDRAMNTEAFF
TRBJ1-5,-,TRBV19,-,TGTGCCAGTAGTATATCGGGGGGGCAGCCCCAGCATTTT,CASSISGGQPQHF
TRBJ1-1,-,TRBV7-3,-,TGTGCCAGCAGAAAAGGGGAGGACAGTGAAGCTTTCTTT,CASRKGEDSEAFF
TRBJ1-1,-,TRBV28,TRBD1,TGTGCCAGCAGCCTCCCGGGACAGTCAGAAGCTTTCTTT,CASSLPGQSEAFF
TRBJ2-5,-,TRBV4-2,-,TGTGCCAGCAGCCAAGACCCCGGGGAGACCCAGTACTTC,CASSQDPGETQYF
TRBJ2-7,-,TRBV28,TRBD1,TGTGCCAGCAGTTTGGGTGACAGGGGGTTCTGGGAGCAGTACTTC,CASSLGDRGFWEQYF
TRBJ2-7,-,TRBV15,TRBD1,TGTGCCACCAGCGCCACCCCCGGGACAGGTTCCTACGAGCAGTACTTC,CATSATPGTGSYEQYF
TRBJ2-5,-,TRBV5-4,-,TGTGCCAGCAGCTTGGCAGGTGCAGGGTGGATGGAAGAGACCCAGTACTTC,CASSLAGAGWMEETQYF
TRBJ2-2,few,TRBV5-1,TRBD1,TGCGCCAGCAGCTTACAGGGGGCGCGGGACACCGGGGAGCTGTTTTTT,CASSLQGARDTGELFF
TRBJ1-3,-,TRBV9,TRBD1,TGTGCCAGCAGCCCCGGGACAGGGATAAACACCATATATTTT,CASSPGTGINTIYF
TRBJ1-1,-,TRBV5-1,-,TGCGCCAGCAGCTTGGAAGGCGGGAACACTGAAGCTTTCTTT,CASSLEGGNTEAFF
TRBJ2-7,-,TRBV4-1,-,TGCGCCAGCAGCCCGACTCCCAGGGCCTACGAGCAGTACTTC,CASSPTPRAYEQYF
TRBJ2-2,-,TRBV6-2/TRBV6-3,TRBD2,TGTGCCAGCAGCCTTGAAGGTGGACTAGCGGGTATAACCGGGGAGCTGTTTTTT,CASSLEGGLAGITGELFF
TRBJ2-3,-,TRBV5-1,-,TGCGCCAGCAGCTTGAACAAGCCGAGCACAGATACGCAGTATTTT,CASSLNKPSTDTQYF
TRBJ2-2,-,TRBV7-8,TRBD1,TGTGCCAGCAAACGACAGGGGGCGGATACCGGGGAGCTGTTTTTT,CASKRQGADTGELFF
TRBJ2-7,-,TRBV2,TRBD1,TGTGCCAGCGGGACAGACTCCTACGAGCAGTACTTC,CASGTDSYEQYF
TRBJ2-3,-,TRBV5-1,-,TGCGCCACCCGCTTGGGAGACAGCTACACAGATACGCAGTATTTT,CATRLGDSYTDTQYF
TRBJ1-5,few,TRBV19,-,TGTGCCAGTAGTAAGACGGACACCAATCAGCCCCAGCATTTT,CASSKTDTNQPQHF
TRBJ2-3,-,TRBV5-4,-,TGTGCCAGCAGCCAACATGGTGGAGCAGATACGCAGTATTTT,CASSQHGGADTQYF
TRBJ1-1,-,TRBV19,-,TGTGCCAGTAGTACCGGGGTCAGCTGGGAAGCTTTCTTT,CASSTGVSWEAFF
TRBJ1-1,once,TRBV25-1,TRBD1,TGTGCCAGCAGTGAGGGACAGGTTCGATGGGGCACTGAAGCTTTCTTT,CASSEGQVRWGTEAFF
TRBJ2-7,-,TRBV7-9,TRBD1,TGTGCCAGCAGCCCGACAGGGCTCCGACCATCCTACGAGCAGTACTTC,CASSPTGLRPSYEQYF
TRBJ1-3,-,TRBV16,-,TGTGCCAGCAGCCAATCTTATGACACGATCAACTCTGGAAACACCATATATTTT,CASSQSYDTINSGNTIYF
TRBJ1-1,once,TRBV19,-,TGTGCCAGTAGTGAGAGGGTCCGCACTGAAGCTTTCTTT,CASSERVRTEAFF
TRBJ1-3,-,TRBV3-1/TRBV3-2,-,TGTGCCAGCAGCCCCGGGGGGGCGAACTCTGGAAACACCATATATTTT,CASSPGGANSGNTIYF
TRBJ2-2,-,TRBV5-1,-,TGCGCCGGCAGCTTGGACAGTTACACCGGGGAGCTGTTTTTT,CAGSLDSYTGELFF
TRBJ2-2,-,TRBV19,TRBD1,TGTGCCAGTAGTACCCCCAGGGGGTACACCGGGGAGCTGTTTTTT,CASSTPRGYTGELFF
TRBJ1-2,-,TRBV2,TRBD1,TGTGCCAGCAGTGAAGCGGGGCAGGGGGCAGGAGGCTACACCTTC,CASSEAGQGAGGYTF
TRBJ1-5,-,TRBV18,-,TGTGCCAGCTCACCAGCTATGAATCAGCCCCAGCATTTT,CASSPAMNQPQHF
TRBJ2-1,-,TRBV21-1,-,TGTGCCAGCAGCAAAGCCCAACTAGCGCCGAGCTCCTACAATGAGCAGTTCTTC,CASSKAQLAPSSYNEQFF
TRBJ2-1,-,TRBV4-3,TRBD2,TGCGCCAGCAGCCTAGGGACTAGCGGGAGTTGGTACAATGAGCAGTTCTTC,CASSLGTSGSWYNEQFF
TRBJ2-5,once,TRBV15,TRBD2,TGTGCCACCAGCAGAGATCTCGGTGGCGGGAGACCCCAGTACTTC,CATSRDLGGGRPQYF
TRBJ1-2,-,TRBV10-3,-,TGTGCCATCAGTGAAGGCGGTGGAAACTATGGCTACACCTTC,CAISEGGGNYGYTF
TRBJ1-5,-,TRBV7-9,TRBD1,TGTGCCAGCAGTTATACAGGGGCGGGACAGCCCCAGCATTTT,CASSYTGAGQPQHF
TRBJ2-7,once,TRBV4-2,TRBD1,TGTGCCAGCAGCCAAGATCGGCCCTTGGACAGGCGACGCTCCTACGAGCAGTACTTC,CASSQDRPLDRRRSYEQYF
TRBJ2-7,-,TRBV29-1,-,TGCAGCGTTGGGCAGGCGGAGCCCTACGAGCAGTACTTC,CSVGQAEPYEQYF
TRBJ2-1,-,TRBV27,-,TGTGCCAGCAGACAAAGGCCCAATGAGCAGTTCTTC,CASRQRPNEQFF
TRBJ1-3,-,TRBV7-9,-,TGTGCCAGCAGCTTGCCCGGGCCCCCTGGAAACACCATATATTTT,CASSLPGPPGNTIYF
TRBJ1-6,-,TRBV6-6,-,TGTGCCAGCAGCCACCAGGCAGGGAAAACACCCCTCCACTTT,CASSHQAGKTPLHF
TRBJ1-1,-,TRBV28,TRBD1,TGTGCCAGCAGTTTTGGGAGGACAGGGCACACTGAAGCTTTCTTT,CASSFGRTGHTEAFF
TRBJ2-7,-,TRBV20-1,-,TGCAGTGCTAGTCCAGGGTACTACGAGCAGTACTTC,CSASPGYYEQYF
TRBJ2-5,-,TRBV9,TRBD2,TGTGCCAGCAGCGTAGAAGGGCGGGGGGAGACCCAGTACTTC,CASSVEGRGETQYF
TRBJ2-1,-,TRBV10-2,-,TGCGCCAGCAGTCAGACAGCGGCCCCCTACAATGAGCAGTTCTTC,CASSQTAAPYNEQFF
TRBJ2-5,-,TRBV5-1,TRBD1,TGCGCCAGCAGCCGGGGGACAGGGAGGCGGGAGACCCAGTACTTC,CASSRGTGRRETQYF